These 12 T cell receptor beta chains came from one sample sequenced in a study of a mutant IDH1 vaccine in newly diagnosed glioma. What these receptors recognize is not known. Sequenced by immunoSEQ multiplex PCR; TCRdb stores in-frame clones only, minus some. This table holds over 55,000 clones, around 89% found once. Described time point: week 5, during vaccination. Each vaccine dose was 300 ug of mutant IDH1 20-mer peptide, with topical imiquimod. The sample in question was PBMCs, obtained from a glioma patient whose treatment included an IDH1 peptide vaccine. The source is a woman aged 35 to 49 with glioma.

The chain uses TRBV5-1 and TRBJ2-7; D not resolved. Germline V gene data show CDR1 as SGHRS and CDR2 as YFSETQ. V lost 0 bases, J lost 2 bases, and 9 bases lay in between. The CDR3 has 14 residues. The CDR3 coding sequence is TGCGCCAGCAGCTTGGGGGCCCTAACCTACGAGCAGTACTTC. Its translation is CASSLGALTYEQYF. The full variable domain, in which reference TRBV5-1 and TRBJ2-7 provide the parts outside the CDR3, is KAGVTQTPRYLIKTRGQQVTLSCSPISGHRSVSWYQQTPGQGLQFLFEYFSETQRNKGNFPGRFSGRQFSNSRSEMNVSTLELGDSALYLCASSLGALTYEQYFGPGTRLTVT.

The V gene is TRBV29-1, the J gene TRBJ2-3; 9 nucleotides line up with TRBD2. This CDR3 is built from 14 residues. Trimming removed 4 bases from V and 4 bases from J; junction bases left unmatched: 6. In germline, CDR1 is SQVTM, CDR2 ANQGSEA. CDR3 amino acids: CSVVRRGGADTQYF. The CDR3 DNA reads as TGCAGCGTTGTTAGGCGGGGGGGGGCAGATACGCAGTATTTT.

The chain carries TRBV7-2 and TRBJ1-2; 7 bases are shared with TRBD1. Germline lookup yields CDR1 SGHTA and CDR2 FQGNSA. The CDR3 has 16 residues. The ends lost 6 bases at V and 7 bases at J; junction bases unmatched: 17. The CDR3 DNA follows: TGTGCCAGCAGTATGGCAGGGGGATCGGGGGTAACTGGCTACACCTTC. This encodes CASSMAGGSGVTGYTF.

This sequence joins TRBV6-6 and TRBJ2-4, with 8 bases identical to TRBD2. The germline V gene has CDR1 MNHNY and CDR2 SVGAGI (reference sequence). This CDR3 spans 15 amino acids. The V gene end was trimmed by 7 bases and the J gene end by 8 bases; junction bases not matched to a gene: 13. The CDR3 DNA sequence: TGTGCCAGCACCCAAACGGGGGGGGCCAGGGACATTCAGTACTTC. This sequence encodes CASTQTGGARDIQYF.

This sequence joins TRBV4-1 and TRBJ2-3; the D gene could be TRBD1 or TRBD2 (5 bases each). CDR1 is MGHRA, CDR2 YSYEKL, per germline. Trimming removed 4 bases from V and 2 bases from J, with 10 bases in between. This CDR3 contains 14 residues. This CDR3 is CASSLGGDTDTQYF. CDR3 coding DNA: TGCGCCAGCAGCCTTGGGGGTGACACAGATACGCAGTATTTT.

V gene TRBV27 combines with J gene TRBJ1-5; the D gene is possibly TRBD1 (5 bases). Germline CDR1 and CDR2: MNHEY and SMNVEV (reference sequence). Trimming pared 3 bases from V and 4 bases from J, leaving 10 bases between. CDR3 size: 14 residues. Written as DNA, the CDR3 is TGTGCCAGCAGTTTGGATCCAGGGAATCAGCCCCAGCATTTT. Its translation: CASSLDPGNQPQHF.

The V call is TRBV11-3, the J call TRBJ2-7, with 9 bases identical to TRBD2. Germline V gene sequence: CDR1 SGHNT, CDR2 YENEEA. CDR3 length: 15 residues. The V and J ends lost 4 bases and 7 bases, in that order; junction bases with no gene match: 11. This chain's CDR3 is CASSSSSGTHGEQYF. The CDR3 nucleotides read TGTGCCAGCAGCTCATCTAGCGGGACTCACGGGGAGCAGTACTTC.

This clone has a single count. The chain carries TRBV19 and TRBJ1-1; D perhaps matches TRBD1 (6 bases). Germline V gene lookup returns CDR1 LNHDA and CDR2 SQIVND (reference sequence). V gave up 4 bases and J gave up 3 bases, with 12 bases separating them. The CDR3 totals 14 residues. CDR3 sequence reads: CASSTEGGDTEAFF. CDR3 DNA: TGTGCCAGTAGTACTGAGGGGGGCGACACTGAAGCTTTCTTT.

V gene TRBV6-5 combines with J gene TRBJ2-7, with TRBD1 as a possible D gene (5 bases). Trimming left V 5 bases short and J 0 bases short, with 14 bases between. The germline CDR1 and CDR2 sequences are MNHEY and SVGAGI. This CDR3 is built from 15 residues. CDR3 in amino acids: CASSRQPVLSYEQYF. The CDR3 nucleotides read TGTGCCAGCAGTAGACAGCCCGTCCTCTCCTACGAGCAGTACTTC.

The chain combines TRBV6-1 with TRBJ1-4; no clear D gene. The germline gives CDR1 MNHNS, CDR2 SASEGT. The CDR3 runs to 14 residues. Between the trimmed V and J ends, which lost 5 bases and 7 bases, there was a span of 14 bases. In nucleotides, the CDR3 is TGTGCCAGCAGTTTCACATGGCTGGGTGAAAAACTGTTTTTT. This translates into CASSFTWLGEKLFF.

The chain couples TRBV7-2 to TRBJ1-2; D is perhaps TRBD1 (6 bases). The CDR3 runs to 15 residues. With 4 bases removed from V and 3 bases from J, the gap between germline ends came to 15 bases. The germline gives CDR1 SGHTA, CDR2 FQGNSA. CDR3 sequence (DNA): TGTGCCAGCAGCTACTACAGGGTGTGGGACTATGGCTACACCTTC. Translation: CASSYYRVWDYGYTF.

The count of this clone is one. The J gene is TRBJ2-1, the V gene TRBV5-1; 9 bases agree with TRBD2. Germline CDR1 reads SGHRS; CDR2 reads YFSETQ. The V segment lost 0 bases and the J segment 2 bases; nucleotides outside the gene matches: 6. The CDR3 spans 17 residues. For the CDR3, the DNA is TGCGCCAGCAGCTTGGGGGTTGCGGGAGGGCCCTACAATGAGCAGTTCTTC. This gives the protein CASSLGVAGGPYNEQFF.